These 19 T cell receptor beta chains were sequenced from one sample in a study of blood T cell repertoires in COVID-19. Profiled with immunoSEQ multiplex PCR; TCRdb holds only in-frame clones, not every one. The table has about 250,000 clones, roughly nine tenths seen once. Material for sequencing was PBMCs or T cells enriched from blood (not recorded which). These receptors were taken from a woman under 40 with acute COVID-19.

This chain connects TRBV5-1 to TRBJ2-7; a weak D match, TRBD1 (5 bases). The germline V and J ends were trimmed by 1 base and 3 bases, with 14 bases remaining between them. Germline V gene data show CDR1 as SGHRS and CDR2 as YFSETQ. The CDR3 has 15 residues. CDR3 DNA sequence: TGCGCCAGCAGCTTGACCATAGACAGCTTCTACGAGCAGTACTTC. It specifies CASSLTIDSFYEQYF.

The genes are TRBV7-9 and TRBJ2-6; tentatively, D is TRBD2 (5 bases). With 0 bases removed from V and 2 bases from J, the gap between germline ends came to 8 bases. The length of the CDR3 is 16 residues. Germline V gene sequence: CDR1 SEHNR, CDR2 FQNEAQ (reference sequence). This chain's CDR3 is CASSLARGPGANVLTF. CDR3 DNA: TGTGCCAGCAGCTTAGCGCGAGGGCCTGGGGCCAACGTCCTGACTTTC. Using reference TRBV7-9 and TRBJ2-6 for the parts outside the CDR3, the full variable domain is DTGVSQNPRHKITKRGQNVTFRCDPISEHNRLYWYRQTLGQGPEFLTYFQNEAQLEKSRLLSDRFSAERPKGSFSTLEIQRTEQGDSAMYLCASSLARGPGANVLTFGAGSRLTVL.

Only a few counts were recorded for this clone. The chain has TRBV6-6 and TRBJ1-1; D may be TRBD1 (5 bases). Between the trimmed V and J ends, which lost 4 bases and 1 base, there was a span of 13 bases. There are 15 residues in the CDR3. Germline V gene sequence: CDR1 MNHNY, CDR2 SVGAGI (reference sequence). CDR3 coding DNA: TGTGCCAGCAGTTCCCCCGGGGGGGAGAACACTGAAGCTTTCTTT. Translated: CASSSPGGENTEAFF.

The chain couples TRBV19 to TRBJ2-5, with D unclear. This CDR3 has 15 residues. Germline loops: CDR1 LNHDA, CDR2 SQIVND (reference sequence). Trimming shortened V by 5 bases and J by 5 bases, and 18 bases separated the two germline ends. CDR3 in DNA: TGTGCCAGTAGTGAAGACGCATCCCCGGGTGAGACCCAGTACTTC. Its protein product is CASSEDASPGETQYF.

The gene calls are TRBV19 and TRBJ2-1; tentative D call: TRBD2 (5 bases). CDR1 is LNHDA, CDR2 SQIVND, per germline (reference sequence). CDR3 length equals 16 residues. The V end lost 0 bases, the J end lost 1 base, and 10 bases lay between the germline ends. In DNA, the CDR3 is TGTGCCAGTAGTATAGATGGAGGCGTGTCCTACAATGAGCAGTTCTTC. This codes for CASSIDGGVSYNEQFF.

There are a few counts of this clone. This chain connects TRBV4-1 to TRBJ1-3; D remains ambiguous. Trimming left V 4 bases short and J 0 bases short, with 19 bases between. CDR1 is MGHRA and CDR2 is YSYEKL in the germline V gene. The CDR3 contains 18 residues. The CDR3 protein is CASSLRPEGESSGNTIYF. CDR3 nucleotide sequence: TGCGCCAGCAGCCTCAGGCCCGAGGGAGAATCCTCTGGAAACACCATATATTTT.

This clone has only a few counts. The chain is built from TRBV6-5 and TRBJ1-4; 8 nucleotides agree with TRBD1. J was trimmed by 8 bases and V by 9 bases; bases with no gene match: 14. Germline assignment: CDR1 MNHEY and CDR2 SVGAGI. The CDR3 spans 15 residues. The CDR3 bases are TGTGCCAGTTCGGGGCCGGACAGGGTGGGGGAAAAACTGTTTTTT. This sequence encodes CASSGPDRVGEKLFF.

The chain links TRBV30 to TRBJ1-4; the D is unclear. V shed 2 bases and J shed 8 bases, with 21 bases lying between them. Looked up from germline, CDR1 is GTSNPN and CDR2 is SVGIG (reference sequence). CDR3 length equals 16 residues. In DNA form, the CDR3 reads TGTGCCTGGAGTCCACCGAGAGGGAAAACCAGAGAAAAACTGTTTTTT. Protein sequence: CAWSPPRGKTREKLFF.

The V call is TRBV19, the J call TRBJ2-2; 7 bases line up with TRBD2. CDR3 length equals 18 residues. V lost 3 bases to trimming and J lost 1 base; unmatched junction nucleotides: 11. From germline, CDR1 is LNHDA and CDR2 SQIVND (reference sequence). The CDR3 is CASSIPGGRGRNTGELFF. CDR3 nucleotide sequence: TGTGCCAGTAGTATTCCCGGAGGGAGGGGCCGGAACACCGGGGAGCTGTTTTTT.

Details on this clone: This may arise from a read error, as a much more abundant clone is one base away. The V and J genes are TRBV7-2 and TRBJ1-1; D is perhaps TRBD1 (5 bases). Trimming stripped 0 bases from V and 1 base from J, with 6 bases between. Germline V gene data show CDR1 as SGHTA and CDR2 as FQGNSA. This CDR3 is 14 amino acids long. CDR3 in DNA: TGTGCCAGCAGCTTAGCAGGGGAGAACACTGAAGCTTTCTTT. As protein: CASSLAGENTEAFF.

The J gene is TRBJ2-7, the V gene TRBV4-1, with TRBD2 matching 11 bases. Germline CDR1 MGHRA, CDR2 YSYEKL. Trimming took 2 bases from V and 0 from J; bases not matched to a gene: 6. This CDR3 region has 17 residues. The chain's CDR3 is CASSQLAGGPSSYEQYF. The CDR3 DNA is TGCGCCAGCAGCCAACTAGCGGGGGGCCCCAGCTCCTACGAGCAGTACTTC.

V usage is TRBV5-5 and J usage is TRBJ1-2; 7 positions agree with TRBD1. The CDR3 sequence is 17 residues long. V gave up 10 bases and J gave up 7 bases; unmatched junction bases: 25. The germline CDR1 and CDR2 sequences are SGHKS and YYEKEE (reference sequence). CDR3 sequence reads: CAGSTGSGGDIFGGYTF. In DNA form, the CDR3 reads TGTGCCGGATCGACGGGTTCAGGGGGTGACATATTCGGTGGCTACACCTTC.

This chain joins TRBV18 and TRBJ1-6, with D perhaps TRBD1 (6 bases). V lost 3 bases and J lost 9, with 12 bases in between. The CDR3 length is 14 residues. The germline V gene has CDR1 KGHSH and CDR2 LQKENI. The CDR3, as DNA: TGTGCCAGCTCACCTAGCAGGGGTGGTTCACCCCTCCACTTT. The encoded protein is CASSPSRGGSPLHF.

This clone was seen only a few times. This chain joins TRBV7-6 and TRBJ2-7, with 9 bases identical to TRBD1. The ends lost 5 bases at V and 4 bases at J; junction bases unmatched: 12. There are 16 residues in the CDR3. Germline V CDR1 and CDR2: SGHVS, FNYEAQ. The CDR3 region is CASSLEQGAGIYEQYF. CDR3 sequence (DNA): TGTGCCAGCAGCCTCGAACAGGGGGCCGGTATTTACGAGCAGTACTTC.

This chain uses TRBV5-1 with TRBJ1-6; a weak D match, TRBD1 (5 bases). Trimming removed 2 bases from V and 8 bases from J, with 20 bases in between. The CDR3 length is 17 residues. Germline CDR1 SGHRS, CDR2 YFSETQ. CDR3 residues: CASSFTTGNPRYSPLHF. The CDR3 region has the DNA TGCGCCAGCAGCTTCACTACAGGAAACCCGCGTTATTCACCCCTCCACTTT.

The V and J genes are TRBV14 and TRBJ2-1; 9 bases align to TRBD2. The CDR3 is 16 residues long. The germline V gene has CDR1 SGHDN and CDR2 FVKESK. Trimming removed 3 bases from V and 2 bases from J; junction bases left unmatched: 5. This chain's CDR3 is CASSQRGGYTYNEQFF. CDR3 nucleotides: TGTGCCAGCAGCCAGCGGGGGGGGTACACCTACAATGAGCAGTTCTTC.

The chain has TRBV18 and TRBJ2-1, with a tentative D call TRBD1 (7 bases). The CDR3 has 13 residues. V was shortened by 6 bases and J by 5 bases, with 11 bases between the two germline ends. Per germline, CDR1 KGHSH and CDR2 LQKENI. The DNA for the CDR3 is TGTGCCAGCTCCACCAGGGGGGACAATGAGCAGTTCTTC. Translation: CASSTRGDNEQFF.

This clone was counted a single time. V and J are TRBV2 and TRBJ2-1, with 7 positions matching TRBD1. This CDR3 is 12 amino acids long. Trimming cost V 5 bases and J 7 bases; bases outside gene matches: 2. Germline V gives CDR1 SNHLY, CDR2 FYNNEI. The CDR3 DNA reads as TGTGCCAGCAGTTACAGGGGAAATGAGCAGTTCTTC. This gives the protein CASSYRGNEQFF.

Details on this clone: At the DNA level, this CDR3 is encoded by other sequences in the same sample as well. The chain has TRBV19 and TRBJ1-5; D possibly corresponds to TRBD1 (5 bases). The CDR3 is 12 amino acids. The V end lost 6 bases, the J end lost 4 bases, and 7 bases lay between the germline ends. Germline V gives CDR1 LNHDA, CDR2 SQIVND (reference sequence). In nucleotides, the CDR3 is TGTGCCAGTAGCGACAGTAATCAGCCCCAGCATTTT. Translating it yields CASSDSNQPQHF.